This T cell receptor (beta chain) was found in a study of CD8 T cells in ankylosing spondylitis (dated by TCRdb to about 2017). Study-level background: T cell receptor beta repertoires were profiled in healthy donors and ankylosing spondylitis patients so that disease-linked TCR variants could be found. The whole study cohort included over 85 healthy donors and under 30 ankylosing spondylitis patients. Peripheral blood samples were taken, and synovial fluid was additionally collected from ankylosing spondylitis patients. The research as a whole found: Some TCR beta motif variants had previously been reported in synovial fluid and blood of reactive arthritis patients, which suggested common disease-initiation mechanisms. Blood from ankylosing spondylitis patients appeared to be characterized by a TCR beta motif composed of eight highly homologous amino acid variants. The disease-linked clones were reported as significantly enriched in matched synovial fluid samples from ankylosing spondylitis patients. In peripheral blood, the disease-linked clones were found at relatively low frequencies and had a CD8+ phenotype.

CDR1 is given as LGHDT and CDR2 as YNNKEL, both from the germline V gene (reference sequence). V drops 4 bases and J drops 5 bases, leaving 11 bases in between. Inclusive of the bounding cysteine and phenylalanine, the CDR3 is 14 residues long. This entry keeps only the CDR3 DNA: 42 bases, framed from base 1. This clonotype was found many times. Its antigen specificity is not known. No base quality information exists; no much larger clone differs at one position. The sample was run on an Illumina HiSeq 2500. TCR beta libraries were prepared by quantitative 5'-RACE with molecular barcodes. On the study's bioinformatics: A new computational method based on a probabilistic model of VDJ rearrangement was used to identify disease-linked TCR variants. Clones were called with MiXCR by TCRdb after fastp trimmed the public reads at Q25, and only in-frame beta chains were retained. Records with the same CDR3 protein are collapsed into one entry carrying the most frequent genes and DNA. The V and J calls were not made by the authors but by TCRdb's processing. This sample is represented by 150,000 to 200,000 distinct CDR3 sequences; approximately 20% of them were singletons. Of the sample, under 9% falls within the top ten clones.

Recombination connected TRBV3-1 to TRBJ1-4, with the identity of the D gene unclear. The sequence was obtained from a male donor with ankylosing spondylitis or in good health (not recorded which). Sample: blood, either unsorted or a sorted T cell fraction (not recorded which). At the DNA level, the sequence is TGTGCCAGCAGCCGGGCAGGAGGGAATGAAAAACTGTTTTTT. Its translation is CASSRAGGNEKLFF.